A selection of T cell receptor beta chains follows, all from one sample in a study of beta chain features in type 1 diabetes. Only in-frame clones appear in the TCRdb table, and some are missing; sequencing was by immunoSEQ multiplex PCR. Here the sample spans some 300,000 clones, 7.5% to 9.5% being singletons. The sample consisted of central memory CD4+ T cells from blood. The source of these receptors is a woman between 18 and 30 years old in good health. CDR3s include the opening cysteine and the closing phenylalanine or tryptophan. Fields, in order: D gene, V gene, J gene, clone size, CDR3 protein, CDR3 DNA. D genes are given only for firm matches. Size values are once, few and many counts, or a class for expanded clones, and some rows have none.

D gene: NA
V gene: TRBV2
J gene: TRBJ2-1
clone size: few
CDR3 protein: CASSGEKVYNEQFF
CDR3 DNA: TGTGCCAGCAGTGGAGAGAAGGTGTACAATGAGCAGTTCTTC

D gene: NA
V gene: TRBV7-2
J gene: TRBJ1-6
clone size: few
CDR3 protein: CASSLDKGRNSPLHF
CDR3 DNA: TGTGCCAGCAGCTTAGATAAGGGCCGGAATTCACCCCTCCACTTT

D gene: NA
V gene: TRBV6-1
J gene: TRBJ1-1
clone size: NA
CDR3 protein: CASQLFRENTEAFF
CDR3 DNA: TGTGCCAGCCAACTCTTCAGGGAAAACACTGAAGCTTTCTTT

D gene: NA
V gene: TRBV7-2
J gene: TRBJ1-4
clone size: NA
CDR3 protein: CASSARRQALGEKLFF
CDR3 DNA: TGTGCCAGCAGCGCCCGACGGCAGGCTTTGGGTGAAAAACTGTTTTTT

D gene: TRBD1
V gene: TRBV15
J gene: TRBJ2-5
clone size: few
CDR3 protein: CATSRQRTGLGVQYF
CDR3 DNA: TGTGCCACCAGCCGACAAAGGACAGGGTTGGGTGTCCAGTACTTC

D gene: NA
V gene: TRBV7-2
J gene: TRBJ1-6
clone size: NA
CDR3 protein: CASSLGIMGGADNSPLHF
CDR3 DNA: TGTGCCAGCAGCTTGGGTATAATGGGGGGCGCGGATAATTCACCCCTCCACTTT

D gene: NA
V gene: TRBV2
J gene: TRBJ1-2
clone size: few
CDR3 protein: CASTGDLYGYTF
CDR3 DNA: TGTGCCAGCACTGGGGATCTCTATGGCTACACCTTC

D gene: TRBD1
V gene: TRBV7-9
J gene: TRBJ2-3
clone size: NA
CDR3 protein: CASSLLSGGRDTQYF
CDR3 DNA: TGTGCCAGCAGCTTACTCTCAGGGGGCAGAGATACGCAGTATTTT

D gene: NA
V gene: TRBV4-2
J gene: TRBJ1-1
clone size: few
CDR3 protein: CASSQDWGDLNTEAFF
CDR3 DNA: TGTGCCAGCAGCCAAGATTGGGGAGACTTGAACACTGAAGCTTTCTTT

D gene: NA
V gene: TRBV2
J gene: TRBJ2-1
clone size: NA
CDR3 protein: CASSYIPGGTQFF
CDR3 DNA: TGTGCCAGCAGTTACATACCCGGTGGGACGCAGTTCTTC

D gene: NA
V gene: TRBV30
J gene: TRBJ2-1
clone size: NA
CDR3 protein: CAWSRSGPHEQFF
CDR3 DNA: TGTGCCTGGAGCCGATCAGGGCCGCATGAGCAGTTCTTC

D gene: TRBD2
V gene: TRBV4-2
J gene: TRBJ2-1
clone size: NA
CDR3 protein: CASSQEPTLAVTNEQFF
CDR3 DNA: TGTGCCAGCAGCCAAGAGCCGACACTAGCGGTTACTAATGAGCAGTTCTTC

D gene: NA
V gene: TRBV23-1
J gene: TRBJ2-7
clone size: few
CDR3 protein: CASSPEGRDEQYF
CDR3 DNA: TGCGCCAGCAGTCCCGAAGGGCGGGACGAGCAGTACTTC

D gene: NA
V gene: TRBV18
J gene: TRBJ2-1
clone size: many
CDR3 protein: CASSPTPNNEQFF
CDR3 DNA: TGTGCCAGCTCACCAACACCTAACAATGAGCAGTTCTTC

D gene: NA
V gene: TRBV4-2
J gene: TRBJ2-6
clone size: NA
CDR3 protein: CASSQDSSGANVLTF
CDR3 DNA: TGTGCCAGCAGCCAAGACAGCTCTGGGGCCAACGTCCTGACTTTC

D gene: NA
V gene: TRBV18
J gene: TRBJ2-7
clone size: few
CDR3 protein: CASSPFGQSGEQYF
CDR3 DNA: TGTGCCAGCTCACCATTCGGACAGTCGGGCGAGCAGTACTTC

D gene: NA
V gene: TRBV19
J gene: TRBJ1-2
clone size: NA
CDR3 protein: CASRIYTGGYTF
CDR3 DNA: TGTGCCAGCAGGATCTACACGGGAGGCTACACCTTC

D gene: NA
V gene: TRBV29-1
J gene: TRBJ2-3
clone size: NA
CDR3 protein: CSVEGASGTDTQYF
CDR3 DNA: TGCAGCGTTGAGGGGGCTAGCGGCACAGATACGCAGTATTTT

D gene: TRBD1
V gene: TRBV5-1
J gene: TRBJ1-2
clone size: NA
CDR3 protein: CASRDGTGSGDYGYTF
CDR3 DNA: TGCGCCAGCAGAGATGGGACAGGGTCAGGAGACTATGGCTACACCTTC

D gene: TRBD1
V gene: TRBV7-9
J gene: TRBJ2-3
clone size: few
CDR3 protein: CASSLGRRQGQGATDTQYF
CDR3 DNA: TGTGCCAGCAGCTTAGGACGACGACAGGGACAGGGGGCTACAGATACGCAGTATTTT

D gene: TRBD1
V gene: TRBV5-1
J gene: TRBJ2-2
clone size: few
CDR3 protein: CASSLSTGGMNTGELFF
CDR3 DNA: TGCGCCAGCAGCTTGAGTACAGGGGGAATGAACACCGGGGAGCTGTTTTTT

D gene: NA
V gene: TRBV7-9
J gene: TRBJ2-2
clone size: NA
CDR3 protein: CASSPLSGELFF
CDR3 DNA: TGTGCCAGCAGCCCTCTCAGTGGGGAGCTGTTTTTT

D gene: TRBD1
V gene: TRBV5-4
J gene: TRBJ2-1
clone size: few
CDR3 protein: CASSFRGYNEQFF
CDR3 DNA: TGTGCCAGCAGCTTCAGGGGGTACAATGAGCAGTTCTTC

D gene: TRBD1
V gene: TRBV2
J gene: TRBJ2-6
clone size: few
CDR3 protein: CASSRTGPSGANVLTF
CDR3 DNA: TGTGCCAGCAGTCGGACAGGGCCTTCTGGGGCCAACGTCCTGACTTTC

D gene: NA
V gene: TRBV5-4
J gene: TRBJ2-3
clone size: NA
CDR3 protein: CASSNDRFFSTDTQYF
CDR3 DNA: TGTGCCAGCAGCAATGACAGGTTTTTTAGCACAGATACGCAGTATTTT

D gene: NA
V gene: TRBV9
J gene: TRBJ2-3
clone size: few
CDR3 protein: CASSVATSDTQYF
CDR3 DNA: TGTGCCAGCAGCGTAGCTACGTCAGATACGCAGTATTTT

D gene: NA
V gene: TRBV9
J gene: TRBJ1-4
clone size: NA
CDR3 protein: CASSPSGVLDEKLFF
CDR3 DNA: TGTGCCAGCAGTCCTTCGGGGGTTTTGGATGAAAAACTGTTTTTT

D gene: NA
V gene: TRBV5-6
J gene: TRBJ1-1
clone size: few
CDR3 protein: CASSLFGPGVGNTEAFF
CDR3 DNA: TGTGCCAGCAGCTTGTTCGGACCAGGGGTGGGGAACACTGAAGCTTTCTTT

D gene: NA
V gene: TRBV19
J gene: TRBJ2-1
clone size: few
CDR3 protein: CASSIALRNEQFF
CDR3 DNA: TGTGCCAGTAGTATAGCCCTCAGAAATGAGCAGTTCTTC

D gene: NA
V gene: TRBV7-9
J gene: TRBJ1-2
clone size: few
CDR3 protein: CASSLAGGDNYGYTF
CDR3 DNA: TGTGCCAGCAGCTTAGCTGGGGGGGACAACTATGGCTACACCTTC

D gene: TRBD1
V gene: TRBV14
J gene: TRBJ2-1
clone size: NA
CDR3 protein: CASSQGQSSYNEQFF
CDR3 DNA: TGTGCCAGCAGCCAGGGACAGAGCTCCTACAATGAGCAGTTCTTC